One sample yielded the 20 T cell receptor beta chains listed below, sequenced in a study of T cell responses to AZD1222 COVID-19 vaccine. The table came from immunoSEQ multiplex PCR; TCRdb's copy has only in-frame clones and leaves some out. The profile shows about 73,000 clones, roughly 90% of them singletons. Sequenced material: peripheral blood, taken 28 days after the second AZD1222 dose. The receptors derive from an adult who received the AZD1222 COVID-19 vaccine.

The chain is built from TRBV6-2 or TRBV6-3 and TRBJ1-2, with a weak D call TRBD1 (5 bases). Trimming took off 6 bases at V and 8 bases at J, with 13 bases between the two ends. The CDR3 loop spans 12 amino acids. CDR1 is MNHEY and CDR2 is SVGEGT in the germline V gene. CDR3 protein: CASRPSGPGYTF. The CDR3 coding sequence is TGTGCCAGCAGACCTTCAGGGCCCGGCTACACCTTC.

The V and J genes are TRBV25-1 and TRBJ2-5, with a possible D match to TRBD1 (5 bases). Per the germline V gene, CDR1 is MGHDK and CDR2 is SYGVNS. This CDR3 comprises 13 residues. V lost 0 bases, J lost 10 bases, and 12 bases lay in between. The CDR3 loop is CASSEYFRGSQYF. In DNA, the CDR3 is TGTGCCAGCAGTGAATATTTTAGGGGTAGCCAGTACTTC.

This rearrangement joins TRBV5-1 to TRBJ1-6; TRBD1 agrees at 7 bases. With 3 bases clipped from V and 5 bases from J, the junction kept 14 bases outside the gene matches. The germline V gene has CDR1 SGHRS and CDR2 YFSETQ. This CDR3 spans 18 amino acids. The DNA of the CDR3 is TGCGCCAGCAGCTCTTTAGGTGGGGACAGCCGGGATAATTCACCCCTCCACTTT. Protein product: CASSSLGGDSRDNSPLHF.

The chain uses TRBV12-3 or TRBV12-4 and TRBJ2-5, with D maybe TRBD1 (5 bases). Trimming stripped 6 bases from V and 2 bases from J, with 7 bases between. The CDR3 runs to 12 residues. CDR3 coding DNA: TGTGCCAGCAGCAGGGTTCAAGAGACCCAGTACTTC. Its protein product is CASSRVQETQYF.

The chain carries TRBV9 and TRBJ2-2; D is possibly TRBD1 (6 bases). This CDR3 is built from 15 residues. Looked up from germline, CDR1 is SGDLS and CDR2 is YYNGEE. Trimming took 3 bases from V and 5 from J, leaving 14 bases between them. For the CDR3, the DNA is TGTGCCAGCAGCGACGGACAGCCGGGGACCGGGGAGCTGTTTTTT. Translated, it gives CASSDGQPGTGELFF.

The chain employs TRBV6-2 or TRBV6-3 and TRBJ1-1; 8 bases are shared with TRBD1. The CDR3 runs to 15 residues. Trimming cost V 5 bases and J 4 bases; bases outside gene matches: 9. CDR1 is MNHEY, CDR2 SVGEGT, per germline. CDR3: CASSPARTGSTEAFF. For the CDR3, the DNA is TGTGCCAGCAGTCCCGCGCGGACAGGGAGCACTGAAGCTTTCTTT.

The rearrangement joins TRBV28 to TRBJ2-5; 9 nucleotides match TRBD1. The CDR3 is 14 amino acids. Trimming cost V 8 bases and J 5 bases; bases outside gene matches: 9. Per the germline V gene, CDR1 is MDHEN and CDR2 is SYDVKM. CDR3 loop: CASRRQGGWETQYF. As DNA, the CDR3 is TGTGCCAGCCGCAGACAGGGGGGTTGGGAGACCCAGTACTTC. Based on the CDR3 plus reference TRBV28 and TRBJ2-5, the full variable domain is DVKVTQSSRYLVKRTGEKVFLECVQDMDHENMFWYRQDPGLGLRLIYFSYDVKMKEKGDIPEGYSVSREKKERFSLILESASTNQTSMYLCASRRQGGWETQYFGPGTRLLVL.

This clone showed up just once. This chain uses TRBV5-4 with TRBJ2-7; 9 bases agree with TRBD1. This CDR3 has 13 residues. Germline V lookup: CDR1 SGHNT, CDR2 YYREEE (reference sequence). The V gene end was trimmed by 4 bases and the J gene end by 2 bases; junction bases not matched to a gene: 1. Here the CDR3 reads CASSGTGPYEQYF. DNA for the CDR3: TGTGCCAGCAGCGGGACAGGGCCCTACGAGCAGTACTTC.

The J gene is TRBJ1-5, the V gene TRBV6-2 or TRBV6-3, with 7 nucleotides matching TRBD1. V gave up 0 bases and J gave up 0 bases; unmatched junction bases: 8. The CDR3 length is 18 residues. Germline CDR1 reads MNHEY; CDR2 reads SVGEGT. CDR3: CASSYSERDSNSNQPQHF. For the CDR3, the DNA is TGTGCCAGCAGTTACTCGGAAAGGGACAGTAATAGCAATCAGCCCCAGCATTTT.

This clone was counted between two and nine times. The CDR3 DNA sequence: TGTGCCAGCAGCCCCGGGGACCCTAGCACAGATACGCAGTATTTT. Translation: CASSPGDPSTDTQYF. This chain uses TRBV9 with TRBJ2-3; D might be TRBD1 or TRBD2, each matching 5 bases. Trimming took off 4 bases at V and 0 bases at J, with 12 bases between the two ends. The CDR3 extends over 15 amino acids. Germline CDR1 and CDR2: SGDLS and YYNGEE.

The chain is built from TRBV7-3 and TRBJ1-6; D is undetermined. The CDR3 is 13 residues long. Germline V CDR1 and CDR2: SGHTA, FQGTGA. Trimming pared 2 bases from V and 10 bases from J, leaving 9 bases between. CDR3 nucleotides: TGTGCCAGCAGCTTATGGTCGGGGTCACCCCTCCACTTT. Translated, it gives CASSLWSGSPLHF.

The V and J genes are TRBV6-2 or TRBV6-3 and TRBJ1-6; the match to TRBD1 covers 7 bases. The ends lost 2 bases at V and 9 bases at J; junction bases unmatched: 13. The length of the CDR3 is 17 residues. The germline gives CDR1 MNHEY, CDR2 SVGEGT. The CDR3: CASSYPTGGGFGSPLHF. In DNA, the CDR3 is TGTGCCAGCAGTTACCCCACAGGAGGGGGCTTTGGTTCACCCCTCCACTTT.

The J gene is TRBJ2-6, the V gene TRBV7-9; unclear D gene. The ends were cut back, 8 bases at V and 4 bases at J, with 9 bases in the middle. CDR1 and CDR2 from the germline V gene are SEHNR and FQNEAQ (reference sequence). The CDR3 covers 13 residues. CDR3 protein: CASVSSGANVLTF. As DNA, the CDR3 is TGTGCCAGCGTATCATCCGGGGCCAACGTCCTGACTTTC.

This clone was seen a single time. The rearrangement uses TRBV2 and TRBJ1-1; 7 bases are shared with TRBD1. The CDR3 extends over 12 amino acids. V lost 5 bases to trimming and J lost 5 bases; unmatched junction nucleotides: 2. Per germline, CDR1 SNHLY and CDR2 FYNNEI. CDR3 region: CASSPTGTEAFF. In DNA form, the CDR3 reads TGTGCCAGCAGTCCGACAGGGACTGAAGCTTTCTTT.

This chain joins TRBV7-9 and TRBJ1-2; D call uncertain. CDR3 length: 16 residues. The ends were cut back, 5 bases at V and 2 bases at J, with 18 bases in the middle. Looked up from germline, CDR1 is SEHNR and CDR2 is FQNEAQ (reference sequence). This CDR3 is CASSPRFGGPNYGYTF. The CDR3 DNA reads as TGTGCCAGCAGCCCCCGTTTCGGAGGACCAAACTATGGCTACACCTTC.

The chain combines TRBV5-4 with TRBJ2-1, with TRBD2 as a possible D gene (6 bases). Per the germline V gene, CDR1 is SGHNT and CDR2 is YYREEE (reference sequence). The CDR3 covers 15 residues. The V and J ends lost 2 bases and 4 bases respectively, with 13 bases between them. CDR3 sequence reads: CASSLMGGGYNEQFF. CDR3 coding DNA: TGTGCCAGCAGCTTAATGGGGGGAGGTTACAATGAGCAGTTCTTC.

In DNA, the CDR3 is TGTGCCAGCTCACCCCGCAGGATGGATACGCAGTATTTT. Its translation: CASSPRRMDTQYF. The chain carries TRBV18 and TRBJ2-3; D gene ambiguous. The V end was cut by 3 bases, the J end by 6 bases, with 10 bases between. Germline loops: CDR1 KGHSH, CDR2 LQKENI. This CDR3 region has 13 residues.

The chain employs TRBV7-8 and TRBJ2-1, with 12 bases fitting TRBD2. V gave up 5 bases and J gave up 12 bases; unmatched junction bases: 5. The length of the CDR3 is 13 residues. Germline-derived CDR1 and CDR2 are SGHVS and FQNEAQ. The chain's CDR3 is CASSRTSGVAQFF. Written as DNA, the CDR3 is TGTGCCAGCAGCCGGACTAGCGGGGTGGCGCAGTTCTTC.

The genes are TRBV5-8 and TRBJ2-7; unclear D gene. This CDR3 is 11 amino acids long. In germline, CDR1 is SGHTS, CDR2 YDEGEE. V gave up 1 base and J gave up 9 bases, with 8 bases separating them. CDR3 in amino acids: CASSLRSWQYF. The CDR3 nucleotides read TGTGCCAGCAGCTTGAGGAGTTGGCAGTACTTC. Supplemented by reference TRBV5-8 and TRBJ2-7, the full variable domain reads EAGVTQSPTHLIKTRGQQATLRCSPISGHTSVYWYQQALGLGLQFLLWYDEGEERNRGNFPPRFSGRQFPNYSSELNVNALELEDSALYLCASSLRSWQYFGPGTRLTVT.

This chain connects TRBV19 to TRBJ1-1; D gene unclear. The germline CDR1 and CDR2 sequences are LNHDA and SQIVND (reference sequence). This CDR3 spans 14 amino acids. Trimming stripped 7 bases from V and 4 bases from J, with 16 bases between. CDR3 residues: CASNPPGSFTEAFF. The CDR3, as DNA: TGTGCCAGTAACCCACCGGGAAGTTTCACTGAAGCTTTCTTT.